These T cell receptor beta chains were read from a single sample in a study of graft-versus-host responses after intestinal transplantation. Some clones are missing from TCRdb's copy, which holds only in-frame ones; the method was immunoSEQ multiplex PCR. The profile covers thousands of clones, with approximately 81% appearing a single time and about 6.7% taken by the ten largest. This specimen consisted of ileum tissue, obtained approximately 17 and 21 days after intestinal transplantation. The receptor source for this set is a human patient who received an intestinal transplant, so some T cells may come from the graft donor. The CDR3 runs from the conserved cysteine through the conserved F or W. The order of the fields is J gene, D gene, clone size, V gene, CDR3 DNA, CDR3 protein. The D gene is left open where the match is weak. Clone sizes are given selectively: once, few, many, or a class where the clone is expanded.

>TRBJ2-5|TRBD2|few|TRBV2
TGTGCCAGCAGTGAGGGACTAGCGGGGCAAGAGACCCAGTACTTC
CASSEGLAGQETQYF
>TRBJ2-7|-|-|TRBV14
TGTGCCAGCAGCCCAAGATTCGGGGGCGGGGAGCAGTACTTC
CASSPRFGGGEQYF
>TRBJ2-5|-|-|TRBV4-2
TGTGCCAGCAGCCAAGTAAGTTGCCGCCAAGAGACCCAGTACTTC
CASSQVSCRQETQYF
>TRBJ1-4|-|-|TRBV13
TGTGCCAGCAGCTTAGTTGGGAGACGGGAAAAACTGTTTTTT
CASSLVGRREKLFF
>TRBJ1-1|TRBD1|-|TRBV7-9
TGTGCCAGCAGCTTCAGCTCCGGGACAGGGGCTTTCTTT
CASSFSSGTGAFF
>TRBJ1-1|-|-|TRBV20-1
TGCAGTGCTCCGCGGGGGGTCTGGGCTTTCTTT
CSAPRGVWAFF
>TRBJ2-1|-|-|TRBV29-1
TGCAGCTCCGAGGGCCTACCGGGGAGAGTCGAGCAGTTCTTC
CSSEGLPGRVEQFF
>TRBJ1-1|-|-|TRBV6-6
TGTGCCAGCAGACCCGCGGGGGGCTCGAACACTGAAGCTTTCTTT
CASRPAGGSNTEAFF
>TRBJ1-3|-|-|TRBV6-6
TGTGCCAGCAGCCCCACGGGGGGTTCTGGAAACACCATATATTTT
CASSPTGGSGNTIYF
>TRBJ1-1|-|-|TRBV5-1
TGCGCCAGCAGCTTTGGGGGGGGTGGGAGCACTGAAGCTTTCTTT
CASSFGGGGSTEAFF
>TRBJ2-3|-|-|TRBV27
TGTGCCAGCAGTCCCGACGGGGGAGATACGCAGTATTTT
CASSPDGGDTQYF
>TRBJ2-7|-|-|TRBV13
TGTGCCAGCAGACGGACCAATCCTTACTACGAGCAGTACTTC
CASRRTNPYYEQYF
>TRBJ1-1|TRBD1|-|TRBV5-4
TGTGCCAGCAGCTTACAGGGGTTGGAAGCTTTCTTT
CASSLQGLEAFF
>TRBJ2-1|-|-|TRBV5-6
TGTGCCAGCAGCCAGACTCGGGGAAGTTACAATGAGCAGTTCTTC
CASSQTRGSYNEQFF
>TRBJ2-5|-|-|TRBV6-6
TGTGCCAGCAGGCGGGACCAAGAGACCCAGTACTTC
CASRRDQETQYF
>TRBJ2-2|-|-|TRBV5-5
TGTGCCAGCAGCTTGGCTTTGGCCAACAGGGCCAACACCGGGGAGCTGTTTTTT
CASSLALANRANTGELFF
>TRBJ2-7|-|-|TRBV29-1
TGCAGCGTTGAATACGGGCCGATCCCCTACGAGCAGTACTTC
CSVEYGPIPYEQYF
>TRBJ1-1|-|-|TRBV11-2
TGTGCCAGCAGCCTACGACAGGAAGCTTTCTTT
CASSLRQEAFF
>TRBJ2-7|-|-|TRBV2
TGTGCCAGCAGCCGCTTGGACTACGAGCAGTACTTC
CASSRLDYEQYF
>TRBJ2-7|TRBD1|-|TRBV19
TGTGCCAGTAGTCCGCAGACAGGGCGTTCTACCGAGCAGTACTTC
CASSPQTGRSTEQYF
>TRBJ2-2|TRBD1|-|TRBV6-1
TGTGCCACTCATAACCGGGACAGGGTCACCGGGGAGCTGTTTTTT
CATHNRDRVTGELFF
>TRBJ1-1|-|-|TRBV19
TGTGCCAGTAGTACGATGGACAGCTACACTGAAGCTTTCTTT
CASSTMDSYTEAFF
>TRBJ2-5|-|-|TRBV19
TGTGCCAGTAGTATAGCGGGGTCTCAAGAGACCCAGTACTTC
CASSIAGSQETQYF
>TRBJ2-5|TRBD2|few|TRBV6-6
TGTGCCAGCAGCTGGGGCGGGGGGGCCGAGACCCAGTACTTC
CASSWGGGAETQYF
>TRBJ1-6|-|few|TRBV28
TGTGCCAGCAGTTTCGCGACGAGCTCCTATAATTCACCCCTCCACTTT
CASSFATSSYNSPLHF
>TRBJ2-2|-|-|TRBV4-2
TGTGCCAGCAGCCAAGAGGAGGGTGACACCGGGGAGCTGTTTTTT
CASSQEEGDTGELFF
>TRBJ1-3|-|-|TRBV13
TGTGCCAGCAGCTTAAAGGCAGGGGGAAACACCATATATTTT
CASSLKAGGNTIYF
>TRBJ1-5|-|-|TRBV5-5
TGTGCCAGCAGCTTGGTAGTTTTGGGCAATCAGCCCCAGCATTTT
CASSLVVLGNQPQHF
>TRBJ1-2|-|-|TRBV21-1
TGTGCCAGCAGCAGCCTCTGTCCCCGTACCGGGGGTCCCCGACTGATTCAGTTTGGCTACACCTTC
CASSSLCPRTGGPRLIQFGYTF
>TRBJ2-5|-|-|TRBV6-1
TGTGCCAGCAGACCCATTCCGGCGGCCTCCCCGTACTTC
CASRPIPAASPYF
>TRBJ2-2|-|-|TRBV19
TGTGCCAGTAGTATACAGGGGTACACCGGGGAGCTGTTTTTT
CASSIQGYTGELFF
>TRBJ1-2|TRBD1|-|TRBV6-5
TGTGCCAGCAGCTCCAGACAGGGGGCCAACTATGGCTACACCTTC
CASSSRQGANYGYTF
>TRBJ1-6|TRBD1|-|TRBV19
TGTGCCAGTCAACAGGGGTACGGAAATTCACCCCTCCACTTT
CASQQGYGNSPLHF
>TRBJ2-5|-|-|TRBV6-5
TGTGCCAGCAGTTACTCGAGGGTAAAAGAGACCCAGTACTTC
CASSYSRVKETQYF
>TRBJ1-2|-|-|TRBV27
TGTGCCAGCACCCCCGGCTATGGCTACACCTTC
CASTPGYGYTF
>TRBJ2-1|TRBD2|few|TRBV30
TGTGCCTGGAGTTTAGCGGGGGTCGGTGAGCAGTTCTTC
CAWSLAGVGEQFF
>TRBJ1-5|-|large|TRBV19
TGTGCAAGTAGGGTTGATAGCAATCAGCCCCAGCATTTT
CASRVDSNQPQHF
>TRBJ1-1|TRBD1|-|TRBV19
TGTGCCAGTAGTATACTTCCCCCCAGACTAAGGGACAGGGGTACCGAAGCTCTCTTT
CASSILPPRLRDRGTEALF
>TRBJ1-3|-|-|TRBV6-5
TGTGCCAGCAGTTACTCTTGGGGGCGGGGAAACACCATATATTTT
CASSYSWGRGNTIYF
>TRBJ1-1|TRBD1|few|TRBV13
TGTGCCAGCAGCATCACAGGGGAAGAAGCTTTCTTT
CASSITGEEAFF
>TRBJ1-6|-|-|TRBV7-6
TGTGCCAGCAGCTTAGCGTCGAGTGCGGATAATTCACCCCTCCACTTT
CASSLASSADNSPLHF
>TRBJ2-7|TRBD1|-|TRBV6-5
TGTGCCAGCAGTATGGGCTCAGGGGGCTACGAGCAGTACTTC
CASSMGSGGYEQYF
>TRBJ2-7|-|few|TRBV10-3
TGTGCCATCCTGAACCCCGGGGCTCCCTACGAGCAGTACTTC
CAILNPGAPYEQYF
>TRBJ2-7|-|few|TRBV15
TGTGCCACCAGCAGGGGCCGGACTGTCGGGGCCGAGCAGTACTTC
CATSRGRTVGAEQYF
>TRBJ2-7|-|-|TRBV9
TGTGCCAGCAGCGTAGACCCAGGGCGACCCTACGAGCAGTACTTC
CASSVDPGRPYEQYF
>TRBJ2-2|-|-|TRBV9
TGTGCCAGCAGCTCTAGGTCCTACACCGGGGAGCTGTTTTTT
CASSSRSYTGELFF
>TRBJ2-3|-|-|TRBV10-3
TGTGCCATCAGTGAGTCGATTCATATGGGAGATACGCAGTATTTT
CAISESIHMGDTQYF
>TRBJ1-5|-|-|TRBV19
TGTGCCAGTCGGCAGAGCAGCAATCAGCCCCAGCATTTT
CASRQSSNQPQHF
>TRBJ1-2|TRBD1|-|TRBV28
TGTGCCAGCAGTTTTGGGACAGGGGGCACCACCTTC
CASSFGTGGTTF
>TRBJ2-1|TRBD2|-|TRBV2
TGTGCCAGCAGGTATAGCGGGGGGGCCGATGAGCAGTTCTTC
CASRYSGGADEQFF
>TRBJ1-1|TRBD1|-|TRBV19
TGTGCCAGTAGTCTCCGTCACAGGGGGATTGAAGCTTTCTTT
CASSLRHRGIEAFF
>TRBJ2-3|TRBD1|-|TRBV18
TGTGCCAGCTCACAAAAACAGGGGGATACGCAGTATTTT
CASSQKQGDTQYF
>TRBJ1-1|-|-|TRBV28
TGTGCCAGCAGTTTTCCCACCGCCACTGAAGCTTTCTTT
CASSFPTATEAFF